A selection of T cell receptor beta chains follows, all from one sample in a study of Ad26.COV2.S vaccination and SARS-CoV-2 variants. Here immunoSEQ multiplex PCR was the method, and the copy in TCRdb shows in-frame clones only, minus some. The sample lists about 420,000 clones; around nine tenths were seen once. Sequencing used peripheral blood, obtained in a trial of Ad26.COV2.S vaccine versus placebo. These receptors all stem from a person aged 18-65 years who received the Ad26.COV2.S COVID-19 vaccine or a placebo. The CDR3 runs from the conserved cysteine through the conserved F or W. Fields, in order: clone size, J gene, D gene, V gene, CDR3 DNA, CDR3 protein. D genes are given only for firm matches. Expanded clones get a size class; other rows say once, few or many, or leave the size out.

clone size: once
J gene: TRBJ2-7
D gene: .
V gene: TRBV4-3
CDR3 DNA: TGCGCCAGCAGCCAAGGGCCTAGCGACTCCTACGAGCAGTACTTC
CDR3 protein: CASSQGPSDSYEQYF

clone size: .
J gene: TRBJ1-1
D gene: .
V gene: TRBV5-1
CDR3 DNA: TGCGCCAGCAGCTTAGAGATAAACTCTGAAGCTTTCTTT
CDR3 protein: CASSLEINSEAFF

clone size: few
J gene: TRBJ2-7
D gene: .
V gene: TRBV5-1
CDR3 DNA: TGCGCCAGCAGCTTCGCGACCGGGCCCTCCTACGAGCAGTACTTC
CDR3 protein: CASSFATGPSYEQYF

clone size: .
J gene: TRBJ2-1
D gene: TRBD1
V gene: TRBV19
CDR3 DNA: TGTGCCAGTAACCCTCAGGGTTCCACAGGGGTTGAGCAGTTCTTC
CDR3 protein: CASNPQGSTGVEQFF

clone size: once
J gene: TRBJ2-2
D gene: .
V gene: TRBV4-2
CDR3 DNA: TGTGCCAGCAGCCAAGATCTTGGTGGGGGGGCCGGCGGGGAGCTGTTTTTT
CDR3 protein: CASSQDLGGGAGGELFF

clone size: .
J gene: TRBJ2-3
D gene: .
V gene: TRBV9
CDR3 DNA: TGTGCCAGCAGCGTAGCCTCTTTTGGGGGTGGCACAGATACGCAGTATTTT
CDR3 protein: CASSVASFGGGTDTQYF

clone size: .
J gene: TRBJ1-2
D gene: .
V gene: TRBV29-1
CDR3 DNA: TGCAGCGTTTGGACAGTGAACTATGGCTACACCTTC
CDR3 protein: CSVWTVNYGYTF

clone size: .
J gene: TRBJ1-1
D gene: .
V gene: TRBV25-1
CDR3 DNA: TGTGCCAGCTGCCCTTCTGGGGGGCCGGGGACTGAAGCTTTCTTT
CDR3 protein: CASCPSGGPGTEAFF

clone size: .
J gene: TRBJ1-1
D gene: TRBD1
V gene: TRBV29-1
CDR3 DNA: TGCAGCGTTCCACAGGGGTCGAACACTGAAGCTTTCTTT
CDR3 protein: CSVPQGSNTEAFF

clone size: .
J gene: TRBJ1-1
D gene: .
V gene: TRBV11-1
CDR3 DNA: TGTGCCAGCAGCGTTAACACTGAAGCTTTCTTT
CDR3 protein: CASSVNTEAFF

clone size: .
J gene: TRBJ1-2
D gene: .
V gene: TRBV30
CDR3 DNA: TGTGCCTGGAGTCCCCGACAGTATGGCTACACCTTC
CDR3 protein: CAWSPRQYGYTF

clone size: .
J gene: TRBJ2-3
D gene: TRBD2
V gene: TRBV28
CDR3 DNA: TGTGCCAGCAGTTGGACTAGCGGTAACACAGATACGCAGTATTTT
CDR3 protein: CASSWTSGNTDTQYF

clone size: .
J gene: TRBJ1-2
D gene: TRBD1
V gene: TRBV28
CDR3 DNA: TGTGCCAGCAGTTATGGACAGGGAGAAGCTTTCGGACACACCTTC
CDR3 protein: CASSYGQGEAFGHTF

clone size: once
J gene: TRBJ2-2
D gene: .
V gene: TRBV6-2/TRBV6-3
CDR3 DNA: TGTGCCAGCAGTTTCATATCGACAGCGGAAGGGTCCGGGGAGCTGTTTTTT
CDR3 protein: CASSFISTAEGSGELFF

clone size: .
J gene: TRBJ2-1
D gene: .
V gene: TRBV10-2
CDR3 DNA: TGCGCCAGCAGTGCAGGGGCTGAGCAGTTCTTC
CDR3 protein: CASSAGAEQFF

clone size: .
J gene: TRBJ2-5
D gene: .
V gene: TRBV19
CDR3 DNA: TGTGCCAGTAGTAGGGGGGCTTGGGCAGTCCAAGAGACCCAGTACTTC
CDR3 protein: CASSRGAWAVQETQYF

clone size: .
J gene: TRBJ2-1
D gene: .
V gene: TRBV2
CDR3 DNA: TGTGCCAGCAGTGTGGGGGGGCCTACCTACAATGAGCAGTTCTTC
CDR3 protein: CASSVGGPTYNEQFF

clone size: .
J gene: TRBJ2-7
D gene: .
V gene: TRBV5-1
CDR3 DNA: TGCGCCAGCAGCCCCATCGGGGCTGCTGGTTCCTACGAGCAGTACTTC
CDR3 protein: CASSPIGAAGSYEQYF

clone size: .
J gene: TRBJ2-1
D gene: .
V gene: TRBV6-2/TRBV6-3
CDR3 DNA: TGTGCCAGCAGCCTCTTGCTGGGACTCAACAATGAGCAGTTCTTC
CDR3 protein: CASSLLLGLNNEQFF

clone size: .
J gene: TRBJ1-3
D gene: .
V gene: TRBV11-2
CDR3 DNA: TGTGCCAGCAGCTTCAGAAGGGAGAGGGTCAGCTCTGGAAACACCATATATTTT
CDR3 protein: CASSFRRERVSSGNTIYF

clone size: .
J gene: TRBJ2-1
D gene: .
V gene: TRBV7-8
CDR3 DNA: TGTGCCAGCAGCTTAGCGTCAGGTAGCCACAATGAGCAGTTCTTC
CDR3 protein: CASSLASGSHNEQFF

clone size: .
J gene: TRBJ2-3
D gene: TRBD1
V gene: TRBV6-4
CDR3 DNA: TGTGCCAGCAGTAGCAGGGGGCACGGCACAGATACGCAGTATTTT
CDR3 protein: CASSSRGHGTDTQYF

clone size: .
J gene: TRBJ1-6
D gene: TRBD1
V gene: TRBV5-8
CDR3 DNA: TGTGCCAGCAGCTTGGAACGGGGGACAGGGGATAGTTCACCCCTCCACTTT
CDR3 protein: CASSLERGTGDSSPLHF